The 29 T cell receptor beta chains below all came from one sample that was sequenced in a study of T cell responses to AZD1222 COVID-19 vaccine. TCRdb's table, derived via immunoSEQ multiplex PCR, lists solely in-frame clones and lacks some. The data contain about 120,000 clones, roughly 91% of them seen just once; the ten biggest clones take up 4% to 4.5%. Source: peripheral blood, taken on day 0 of AZD1222 vaccination. The source of these receptors is an adult in good health.

J is TRBJ1-1 and V is TRBV2, with D possibly TRBD1 on 6 matching bases. The V gene lost 7 bases and the J gene lost 6 bases, with 12 bases spanning the gap. CDR1 is SNHLY and CDR2 is FYNNEI in the germline V gene. The CDR3 has 12 residues. CDR3 coding DNA: TGTGCCAGCACCCACAGGGCCCCTGAAGCTTTCTTT. Translation: CASTHRAPEAFF.

This clone has just one count. CDR3 in amino acids: CAWKSGGDKVEQFF. DNA for the CDR3: TGTGCCTGGAAAAGTGGGGGCGATAAGGTTGAGCAGTTCTTC. The rearrangement uses TRBV30 and TRBJ2-1; weak D call: TRBD1 (6 bases). The CDR3 is made up of 14 amino acids. V gave up 4 bases and J gave up 9 bases, with 19 bases separating them. Looked up from germline, CDR1 is GTSNPN and CDR2 is SVGIG (reference sequence).

The chain uses TRBV19 and TRBJ1-4; D call uncertain. Germline CDR1 LNHDA, CDR2 SQIVND (reference sequence). Trimming removed 3 bases at V and 5 bases at J, with 13 bases between. This CDR3 contains 15 residues. The CDR3 DNA follows: TGTGCCAGTAGTATTTTCCCACAGTCGAATGAAAAACTGTTTTTT. Translated: CASSIFPQSNEKLFF.

The genes are TRBV30 and TRBJ1-6, with D unresolved. Trimming left V 8 bases short and J 6 bases short, with 14 bases between. CDR1 GTSNPN and CDR2 SVGIG come from the germline V gene (reference sequence). This CDR3 has 13 amino acids. The CDR3 nucleotides read TGTGCCACCTCTCCCGGGCCTAATTCACCCCTCCACTTT. It is translated as CATSPGPNSPLHF. The entire variable domain, with the rest obtained from reference TRBV30 and TRBJ1-6, is as follows: SQTIHQWPATLVQPVGSPLSLECTVEGTSNPNLYWYRQAAGRGLQLLFYSVGIGQISSEVPQNLSASRPQDRQFILSSKKLLLSDSGFYLCATSPGPNSPLHFGNGTRLTVT.

This chain uses TRBV30 with TRBJ1-1; D is perhaps TRBD1 (5 bases). The V and J ends lost 3 bases and 0 bases respectively, with 11 bases between them. The CDR3 covers 14 residues. From germline, CDR1 is GTSNPN and CDR2 SVGIG (reference sequence). The CDR3 DNA follows: TGTGCCTGGAGAAGATTGACAGTGAACACTGAAGCTTTCTTT. It specifies CAWRRLTVNTEAFF.

The chain has TRBV27 and TRBJ2-3; D is unclear. Per the germline V gene, CDR1 is MNHEY and CDR2 is SMNVEV (reference sequence). This CDR3 is 12 amino acids long. V lost 6 bases, J lost 3 bases, and 7 bases lay in between. CDR3 sequence (DNA): TGTGCCAGCAGAATATCGACAGATACGCAGTATTTT. Translated, it gives CASRISTDTQYF.

V usage is TRBV13 and J usage is TRBJ2-7; D is unresolved. The V end lost 4 bases, the J end lost 5 bases, and 6 bases lay between the germline ends. The germline CDR1 and CDR2 sequences are PRHDT and FYEKMQ (reference sequence). The CDR3 runs 11 residues. For the CDR3, the DNA is TGTGCCAGCAGCTCCCATAACGAGCAGTACTTC. Amino acids: CASSSHNEQYF. Looking up the rest from reference TRBV13 and TRBJ2-7 gives the full variable domain: AAGVIQSPRHLIKEKRETATLKCYPIPRHDTVYWYQQGPGQDPQFLISFYEKMQSDKGSIPDRFSAQQFSDYHSELNMSSLELGDSALYFCASSSHNEQYFGPGTRLTVT.

This clone is a singleton in its sample. V gene TRBV3-1 (or the pseudogene TRBV3-2) combines with J gene TRBJ1-6; D gene unclear. This CDR3 has 14 residues. The germline V and J ends were trimmed by 0 bases and 9 bases, with 9 bases remaining between them. Looked up from germline, CDR1 is LGHDT and CDR2 is YNNKEL (reference sequence). In DNA, the CDR3 is TGTGCCAGCAGCCAAGAGCGGGATCGTTCACCCCTCCACTTT. Translating it yields CASSQERDRSPLHF.

This clone was recorded only once. This rearrangement joins TRBV18 to TRBJ1-5, with 7 bases lining up with TRBD1. CDR1 KGHSH and CDR2 LQKENI come from the germline V gene. The CDR3 has 17 residues. V lost 3 bases and J lost 1; bases outside the gene matches: 9. The CDR3 is CASSPNDRAVSNQPQHF. The CDR3 nucleotides read TGTGCCAGCTCACCGAACGACAGGGCGGTAAGCAATCAGCCCCAGCATTTT.

V is TRBV14 and J is TRBJ1-5; no definite D call. Germline CDR1 and CDR2: SGHDN and FVKESK. The CDR3 is 22 residues long. The germline V and J ends were trimmed by 4 bases and 3 bases, with 34 bases remaining between them. CDR3 loop: CASSLHAGTMPVNIKFNQPQHF. CDR3 nucleotide sequence: TGTGCCAGCAGCCTTCATGCCGGAACAATGCCTGTTAACATTAAATTCAATCAGCCCCAGCATTTT.

V is TRBV20-1 and J is TRBJ1-5, with 9 bases identical to TRBD1. The CDR3 covers 15 residues. Germline V gene data show CDR1 as DFQATT and CDR2 as SNEGSKA (reference sequence). The V segment lost 3 bases and the J segment 0 bases; nucleotides outside the gene matches: 3. The CDR3 coding sequence is TGCAGTGCTAGTCCGGGACAGGGTAGCAATCAGCCCCAGCATTTT. Its translation: CSASPGQGSNQPQHF.

J is TRBJ1-6 and V is TRBV27; D gene ambiguous. V shed 7 bases and J shed 5 bases, with 6 bases lying between them. This CDR3 region has 12 residues. Per germline, CDR1 MNHEY and CDR2 SMNVEV (reference sequence). As DNA, the CDR3 is TGTGCCAGCAAACACGATAATTCACCCCTCCACTTT. Amino acid sequence: CASKHDNSPLHF.

This clone occurred once. This sequence joins TRBV7-9 and TRBJ1-1; no clear D. CDR3 length: 11 residues. CDR1 and CDR2 (germline): SEHNR, FQNEAQ (reference sequence). With 4 bases removed from V and 8 bases from J, the gap between germline ends came to 8 bases. This chain's CDR3 is CASSWSREAFF. As DNA, the CDR3 is TGTGCCAGCAGCTGGTCGAGGGAAGCTTTCTTT. The complete variable domain, with remaining parts taken from reference TRBV7-9 and TRBJ1-1, reads DTGVSQNPRHKITKRGQNVTFRCDPISEHNRLYWYRQTLGQGPEFLTYFQNEAQLEKSRLLSDRFSAERPKGSFSTLEIQRTEQGDSAMYLCASSWSREAFFGQGTRLTVV.

The rearrangement joins TRBV10-3 to TRBJ1-2, with D perhaps TRBD1 (5 bases). Germline V gene sequence: CDR1 ENHRY, CDR2 SYGVKD. This CDR3 has 14 amino acids. Trimming removed 11 bases at V and 7 bases at J, with 23 bases between. The CDR3 DNA sequence: TGTGCCTCGAGCCCCTCCGGGGCCGGCTCTGGCTACACCTTC. Amino acid sequence: CASSPSGAGSGYTF.

The V gene is TRBV7-9, the J gene TRBJ1-1; a weak D match, TRBD1 (5 bases). The germline gives CDR1 SEHNR, CDR2 FQNEAQ (reference sequence). This CDR3 comprises 17 residues. The ends were cut back, 2 bases at V and 6 bases at J, with 22 bases in the middle. The CDR3 region has the DNA TGTGCCAGCAGCTTATCATTCTTGGGGCAGGGAAGCCCTGAAGCTTTCTTT. Translation gives CASSLSFLGQGSPEAFF.

This clone was detected once. The chain combines TRBV5-3 with TRBJ1-5; 7 bases map to TRBD1. TRBV5-3 is sorted into the ORF group, with uncertain function. Germline trimming cut 4 bases from V and 3 bases from J; bases unmatched to any gene: 7. This CDR3 is 15 amino acids long. CDR3 sequence: CARSLRTGLNQPQHF. The DNA for the CDR3 is TGTGCCAGAAGCCTTAGGACAGGACTCAATCAGCCCCAGCATTTT.

The J gene is TRBJ1-1, the V gene TRBV5-1; a possible D gene is TRBD1 (6 bases). The CDR3 consists of 16 residues. V gave up 1 base and J gave up 0 bases, with 13 bases separating them. From germline, CDR1 is SGHRS and CDR2 YFSETQ. Written as DNA, the CDR3 is TGCGCCAGCAGCTTGATAGGGGGAGGGATGAACACTGAAGCTTTCTTT. Translated, it gives CASSLIGGGMNTEAFF.

V gene TRBV4-1 combines with J gene TRBJ2-5, with 8 bases matching TRBD2. Germline CDR1 reads MGHRA; CDR2 reads YSYEKL. The CDR3 has 16 residues. V trimming: 0 bases; J trimming: 5 bases; junction bases outside the gene matches: 8. CDR3 sequence reads: CASSQEERGRWETQYF. For the CDR3, the DNA is TGCGCCAGCAGCCAAGAGGAGCGGGGGAGGTGGGAGACCCAGTACTTC.

The rearrangement uses TRBV18 and TRBJ2-5, with TRBD2 matching 9 bases. The CDR3 is 19 amino acids. V trimming: 0 bases; J trimming: 2 bases; junction bases outside the gene matches: 13. Germline V CDR1 and CDR2: KGHSH, LQKENI. Here the CDR3 reads CASSPPGGTRLAEQETQYF. CDR3 DNA: TGTGCCAGCTCACCACCGGGAGGGACCAGACTAGCGGAGCAAGAGACCCAGTACTTC.

CDR3 nucleotide sequence: TGTGCCTGCCCTACCCCCTCGGGGGAGAAACTGTTTTTT. It yields the protein CACPTPSGEKLFF. This chain joins TRBV30 and TRBJ1-4, with D tentatively TRBD1 (5 bases). The CDR3 loop spans 13 amino acids. Germline CDR1 GTSNPN, CDR2 SVGIG (reference sequence). The V gene lost 6 bases and the J gene lost 11 bases, with 19 bases spanning the gap. Based on the CDR3 plus reference TRBV30 and TRBJ1-4, the full variable domain is SQTIHQWPATLVQPVGSPLSLECTVEGTSNPNLYWYRQAAGRGLQLLFYSVGIGQISSEVPQNLSASRPQDRQFILSSKKLLLSDSGFYLCACPTPSGEKLFFGSGTQLSVL.

The chain employs TRBV2 and TRBJ2-5, with 11 nucleotides matching TRBD2. This CDR3 has 17 residues. The V and J ends lost 5 bases and 5 bases, in that order; junction bases with no gene match: 13. Germline V gene lookup returns CDR1 SNHLY and CDR2 FYNNEI. The CDR3 here is CASSSLLSGGAGETQYF. The CDR3 nucleotides read TGTGCCAGCAGTTCCCTCCTTAGCGGGGGGGCTGGTGAGACCCAGTACTTC.

The chain has TRBV27 and TRBJ2-3; TRBD2 agrees at 15 bases. The CDR3 runs 16 residues. V was clipped by 6 bases and J by 6 bases; unmatched bases: 7. Germline lookup yields CDR1 MNHEY and CDR2 SMNVEV (reference sequence). DNA of the CDR3: TGTGCCAGCAGCCGGACTAGCGGGGGGGCCTGGGATACGCAGTATTTT. Its protein product is CASSRTSGGAWDTQYF.

The chain joins TRBV2 to TRBJ2-7; the D gene is possibly TRBD2 (6 bases). The V gene lost 6 bases and the J gene lost 5 bases, with 11 bases spanning the gap. This CDR3 has 12 amino acids. The germline V gene has CDR1 SNHLY and CDR2 FYNNEI. CDR3 nucleotide sequence: TGTGCCAGCAGAGAGGGACTTCACGAGCAGTACTTC. Residues: CASREGLHEQYF.

The V call is TRBV21-1, the J call TRBJ1-2; the table assigns TRBD1, which was not confirmed against the DNA. TRBV21-1 is recorded as a pseudogene. CDR3 length: 14 residues. CDR3 sequence reads: CASTTGHLVYGYTF. DNA for the CDR3: TGTGCCAGCACCACCGGACACCTTGTCTATGGCTACACCTTC.

The chain joins TRBV5-1 to TRBJ2-2; the D call may be TRBD1 or TRBD2 (5 bases each). CDR1 is SGHRS, CDR2 YFSETQ, per germline. V was pared by 2 bases and J by 3 bases, with 11 bases between. This CDR3 contains 15 residues. The CDR3 protein is CASSFPGRYTGELFF. CDR3 sequence (DNA): TGCGCCAGCAGCTTCCCAGGGAGATACACCGGGGAGCTGTTTTTT. Full variable domain (outside the CDR3, taken from reference TRBV5-1 and TRBJ2-2): KAGVTQTPRYLIKTRGQQVTLSCSPISGHRSVSWYQQTPGQGLQFLFEYFSETQRNKGNFPGRFSGRQFSNSRSEMNVSTLELGDSALYLCASSFPGRYTGELFFGEGSRLTVL.

The chain carries TRBV4-1 and TRBJ2-2, with D perhaps matching TRBD1 or TRBD2 (5 bases each). Between the trimmed V and J ends, which lost 2 bases and 4 bases, there was a span of 17 bases. This CDR3 is built from 17 residues. Per germline, CDR1 MGHRA and CDR2 YSYEKL. The DNA for the CDR3 is TGCGCCAGCAGCCAACCGGGGACCGAATACGGCACCGGGGAGCTGTTTTTT. It yields the protein CASSQPGTEYGTGELFF.

This chain joins TRBV13 and TRBJ2-5; 10 bases match TRBD2. Trimming at V came to 3 bases and at J to 3 bases, leaving 13 bases not matched to a gene. CDR1 and CDR2 from the germline V gene are PRHDT and FYEKMQ (reference sequence). This CDR3 comprises 18 residues. CDR3 in DNA: TGTGCCAGCAGCTTTTCACCGGGACTAGCGTTTGGGGAAGAGACCCAGTACTTC. It specifies CASSFSPGLAFGEETQYF.

The chain uses TRBV28 and TRBJ2-3; D perhaps matches TRBD1 (6 bases). V was cut by 4 bases and J by 5 bases, with 10 bases left in between. The germline V gene encodes CDR1 MDHEN and CDR2 SYDVKM. This CDR3 is built from 13 residues. The CDR3 loop is CASSSGQLDTQYF. The DNA for the CDR3 is TGTGCCAGCAGTTCCGGACAGTTAGATACGCAGTATTTT. Based on the CDR3 plus reference TRBV28 and TRBJ2-3, the full variable domain is DVKVTQSSRYLVKRTGEKVFLECVQDMDHENMFWYRQDPGLGLRLIYFSYDVKMKEKGDIPEGYSVSREKKERFSLILESASTNQTSMYLCASSSGQLDTQYFGPGTRLTVL.

The chain carries TRBV27 and TRBJ2-2, with D maybe TRBD2 (6 bases). CDR1 and CDR2 from the germline V gene are MNHEY and SMNVEV (reference sequence). Trimming stripped 5 bases from V and 2 bases from J, with 9 bases between. The CDR3 has 14 residues. CDR3 region: CASSAGTNTGELFF. In nucleotides, the CDR3 is TGTGCCAGCAGTGCCGGGACTAACACCGGGGAGCTGTTTTTT.